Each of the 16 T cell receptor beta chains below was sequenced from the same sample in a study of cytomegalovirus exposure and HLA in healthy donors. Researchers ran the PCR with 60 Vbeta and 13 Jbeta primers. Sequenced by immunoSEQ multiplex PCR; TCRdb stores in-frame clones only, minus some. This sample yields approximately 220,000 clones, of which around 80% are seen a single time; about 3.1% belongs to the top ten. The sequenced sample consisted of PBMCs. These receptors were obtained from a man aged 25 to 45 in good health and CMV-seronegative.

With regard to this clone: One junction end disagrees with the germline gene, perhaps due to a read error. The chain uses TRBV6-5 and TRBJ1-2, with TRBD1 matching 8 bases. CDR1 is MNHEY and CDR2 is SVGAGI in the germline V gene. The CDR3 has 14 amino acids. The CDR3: CASSPGGDGYGHTF. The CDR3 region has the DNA TGTGCCAGCAGCCCAGGGGGCGACGGCTATGGCCACACCTTC.

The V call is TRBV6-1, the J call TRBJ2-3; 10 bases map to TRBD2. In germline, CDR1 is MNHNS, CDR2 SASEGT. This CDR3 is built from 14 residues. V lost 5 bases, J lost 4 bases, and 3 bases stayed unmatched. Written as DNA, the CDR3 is TGTGCCAGCAGTCGGCTAGCGGGGGCAGATACGCAGTATTTT. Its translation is CASSRLAGADTQYF.

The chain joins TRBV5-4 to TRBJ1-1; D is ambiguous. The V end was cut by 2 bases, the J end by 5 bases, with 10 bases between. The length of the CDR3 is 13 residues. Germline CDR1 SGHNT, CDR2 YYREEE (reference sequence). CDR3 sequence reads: CASSLRSMTEAFF. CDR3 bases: TGTGCCAGCAGCTTAAGGAGTATGACTGAAGCTTTCTTT.

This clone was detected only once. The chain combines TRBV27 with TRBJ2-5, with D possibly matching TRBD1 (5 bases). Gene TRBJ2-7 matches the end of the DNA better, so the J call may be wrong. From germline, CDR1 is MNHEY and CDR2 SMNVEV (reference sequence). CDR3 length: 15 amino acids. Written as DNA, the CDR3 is TGTGCCAGCAGTTTTTCCCGGACACCCTCCTACGAGCAGTACTTC. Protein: CASSFSRTPSYEQYF.

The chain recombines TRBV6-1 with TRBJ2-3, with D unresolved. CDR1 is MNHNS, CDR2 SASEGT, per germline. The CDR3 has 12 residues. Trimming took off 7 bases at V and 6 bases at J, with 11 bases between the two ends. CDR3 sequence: CASTPNSDTQYF. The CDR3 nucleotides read TGTGCCAGCACCCCGAATAGCGATACGCAGTATTTT.

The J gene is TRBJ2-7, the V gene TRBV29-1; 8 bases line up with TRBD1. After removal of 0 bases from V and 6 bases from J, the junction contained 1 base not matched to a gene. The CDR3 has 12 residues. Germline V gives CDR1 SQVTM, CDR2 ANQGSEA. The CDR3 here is CSVEETGVEQYF. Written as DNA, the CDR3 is TGCAGCGTTGAAGAGACAGGGGTCGAGCAGTACTTC.

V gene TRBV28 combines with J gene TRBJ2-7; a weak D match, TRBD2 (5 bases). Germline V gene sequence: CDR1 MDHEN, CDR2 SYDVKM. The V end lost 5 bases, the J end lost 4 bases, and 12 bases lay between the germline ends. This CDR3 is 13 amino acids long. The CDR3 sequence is CASSPSGIYEQYF. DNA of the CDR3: TGTGCCAGCAGTCCTTCGGGGATATACGAGCAGTACTTC.

The CDR3 DNA sequence: TGTGCCAGCAGCTTAGCCCGGGGGGTCCTCTACAATGAGCAGTTCTTC. Its translation: CASSLARGVLYNEQFF. The chain couples TRBV11-2 to TRBJ2-1; TRBD2 matches 7 bases. V gave up 1 base and J gave up 3 bases; unmatched junction bases: 6. Germline V CDR1 and CDR2: SGHAT, FQNNGV. The CDR3 is made up of 16 amino acids.

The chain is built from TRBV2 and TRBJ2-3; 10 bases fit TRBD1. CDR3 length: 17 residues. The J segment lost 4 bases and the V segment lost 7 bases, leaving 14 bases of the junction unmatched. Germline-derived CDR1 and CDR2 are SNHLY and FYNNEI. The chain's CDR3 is CASKGQGTLWLADTQYF. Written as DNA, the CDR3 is TGTGCCAGCAAGGGACAGGGGACCCTCTGGCTAGCAGATACGCAGTATTTT.

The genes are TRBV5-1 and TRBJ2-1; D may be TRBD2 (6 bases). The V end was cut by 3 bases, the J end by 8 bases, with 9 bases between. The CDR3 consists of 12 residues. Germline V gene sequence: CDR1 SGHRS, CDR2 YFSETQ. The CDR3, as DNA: TGCGCCAGCAGCTCGGAGGGGTATGAGCAGTTCTTC. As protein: CASSSEGYEQFF.

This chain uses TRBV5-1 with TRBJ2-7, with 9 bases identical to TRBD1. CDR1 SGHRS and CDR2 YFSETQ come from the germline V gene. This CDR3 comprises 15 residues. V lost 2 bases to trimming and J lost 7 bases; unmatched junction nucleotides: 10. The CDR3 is CASSFTGGPGWEQYF. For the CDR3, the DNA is TGCGCCAGCAGCTTCACAGGGGGCCCCGGTTGGGAGCAGTACTTC.

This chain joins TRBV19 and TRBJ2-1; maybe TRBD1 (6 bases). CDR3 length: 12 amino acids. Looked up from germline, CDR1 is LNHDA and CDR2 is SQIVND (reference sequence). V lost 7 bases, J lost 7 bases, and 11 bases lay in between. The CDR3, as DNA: TGTGCCAGTACTACAGGGTTAAATGAGCAGTTCTTC. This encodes CASTTGLNEQFF.

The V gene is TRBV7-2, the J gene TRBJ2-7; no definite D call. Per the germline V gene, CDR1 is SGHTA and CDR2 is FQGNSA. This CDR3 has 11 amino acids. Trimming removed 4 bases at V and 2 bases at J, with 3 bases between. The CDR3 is CASSYTYEQYF. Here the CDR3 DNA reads TGTGCCAGCAGCTATACCTACGAGCAGTACTTC.

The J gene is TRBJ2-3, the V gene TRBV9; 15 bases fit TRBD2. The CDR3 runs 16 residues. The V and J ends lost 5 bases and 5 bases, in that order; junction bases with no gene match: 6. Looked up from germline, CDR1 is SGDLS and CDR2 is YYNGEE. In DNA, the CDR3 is TGTGCCAGCAGTGGACTAGCGGGGGGGCCTATAGATACGCAGTATTTT. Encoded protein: CASSGLAGGPIDTQYF.

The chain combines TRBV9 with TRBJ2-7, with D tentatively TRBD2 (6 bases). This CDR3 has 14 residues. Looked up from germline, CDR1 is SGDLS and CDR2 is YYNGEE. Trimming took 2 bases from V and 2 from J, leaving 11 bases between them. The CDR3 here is CASSVESGAYEQYF. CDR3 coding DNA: TGTGCCAGCAGCGTTGAGTCGGGGGCCTACGAGCAGTACTTC.

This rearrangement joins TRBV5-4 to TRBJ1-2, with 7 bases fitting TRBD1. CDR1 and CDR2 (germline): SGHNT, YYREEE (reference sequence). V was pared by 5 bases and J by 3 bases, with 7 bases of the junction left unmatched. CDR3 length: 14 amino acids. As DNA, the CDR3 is TGTGCCAGCAGGGGGCAGGGGGGTGACTATGGCTACACCTTC. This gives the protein CASRGQGGDYGYTF.